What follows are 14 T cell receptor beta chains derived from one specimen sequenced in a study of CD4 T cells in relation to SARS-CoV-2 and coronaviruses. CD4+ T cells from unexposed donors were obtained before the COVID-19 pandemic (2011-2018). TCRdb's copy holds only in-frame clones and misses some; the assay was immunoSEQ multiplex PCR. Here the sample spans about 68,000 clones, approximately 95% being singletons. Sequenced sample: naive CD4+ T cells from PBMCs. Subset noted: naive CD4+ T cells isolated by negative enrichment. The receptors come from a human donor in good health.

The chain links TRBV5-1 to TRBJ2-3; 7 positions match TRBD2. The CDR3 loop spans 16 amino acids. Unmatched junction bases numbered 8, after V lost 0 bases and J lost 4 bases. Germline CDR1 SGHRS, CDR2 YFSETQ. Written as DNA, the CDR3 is TGCGCCAGCAGCTTGGGCGGCGCGGGAGTCCCAGATACGCAGTATTTT. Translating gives CASSLGGAGVPDTQYF. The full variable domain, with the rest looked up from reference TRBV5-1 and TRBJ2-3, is KAGVTQTPRYLIKTRGQQVTLSCSPISGHRSVSWYQQTPGQGLQFLFEYFSETQRNKGNFPGRFSGRQFSNSRSEMNVSTLELGDSALYLCASSLGGAGVPDTQYFGPGTRLTVL.

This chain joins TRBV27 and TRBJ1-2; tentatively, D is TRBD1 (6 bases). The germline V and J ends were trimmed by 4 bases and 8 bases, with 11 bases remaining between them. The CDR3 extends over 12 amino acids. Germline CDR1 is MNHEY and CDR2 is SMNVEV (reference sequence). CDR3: CASSSGQRGYTF. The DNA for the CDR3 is TGTGCCAGCAGTTCAGGACAGAGAGGCTACACCTTC.

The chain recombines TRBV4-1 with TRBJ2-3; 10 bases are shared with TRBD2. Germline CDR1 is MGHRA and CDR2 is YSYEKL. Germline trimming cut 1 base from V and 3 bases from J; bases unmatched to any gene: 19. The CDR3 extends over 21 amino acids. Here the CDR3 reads CASSQGLWSRLAGVLTDTQYF. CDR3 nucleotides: TGCGCCAGCAGCCAAGGTCTTTGGAGTCGCCTAGCGGGAGTGCTAACAGATACGCAGTATTTT.

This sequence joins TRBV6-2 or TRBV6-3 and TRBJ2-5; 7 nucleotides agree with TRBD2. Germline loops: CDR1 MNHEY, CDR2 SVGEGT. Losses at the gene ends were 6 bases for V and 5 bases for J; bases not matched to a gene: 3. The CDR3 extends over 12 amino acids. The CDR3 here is CASSRTRETQYF. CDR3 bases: TGTGCCAGCAGCCGGACTAGGGAGACCCAGTACTTC.

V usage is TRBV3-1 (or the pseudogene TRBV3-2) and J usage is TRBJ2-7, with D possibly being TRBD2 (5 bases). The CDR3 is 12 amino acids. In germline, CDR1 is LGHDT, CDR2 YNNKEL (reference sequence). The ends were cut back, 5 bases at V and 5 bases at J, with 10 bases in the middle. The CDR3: CASSGLPDEQYF. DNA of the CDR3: TGTGCCAGCAGCGGACTCCCCGACGAGCAGTACTTC.

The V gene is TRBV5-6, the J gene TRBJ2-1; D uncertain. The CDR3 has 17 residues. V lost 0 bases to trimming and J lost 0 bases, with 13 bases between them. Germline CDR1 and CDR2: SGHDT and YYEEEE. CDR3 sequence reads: CASSLGFDPYSYNEQFF. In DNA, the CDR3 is TGTGCCAGCAGCTTGGGCTTTGACCCGTACTCCTACAATGAGCAGTTCTTC.

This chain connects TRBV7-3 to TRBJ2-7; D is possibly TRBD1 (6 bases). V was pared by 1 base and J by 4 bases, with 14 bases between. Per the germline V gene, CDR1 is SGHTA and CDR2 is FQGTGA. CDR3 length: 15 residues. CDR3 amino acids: CASSLRPGEIYEQYF. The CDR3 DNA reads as TGTGCCAGCAGCTTAAGGCCAGGGGAGATATACGAGCAGTACTTC.

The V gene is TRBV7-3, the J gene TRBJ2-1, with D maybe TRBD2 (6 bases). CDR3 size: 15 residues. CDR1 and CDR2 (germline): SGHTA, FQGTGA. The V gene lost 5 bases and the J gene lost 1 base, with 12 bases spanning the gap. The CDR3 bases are TGTGCCAGCAGCCTAAACGGGGGATCCTACAATGAGCAGTTCTTC. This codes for CASSLNGGSYNEQFF.

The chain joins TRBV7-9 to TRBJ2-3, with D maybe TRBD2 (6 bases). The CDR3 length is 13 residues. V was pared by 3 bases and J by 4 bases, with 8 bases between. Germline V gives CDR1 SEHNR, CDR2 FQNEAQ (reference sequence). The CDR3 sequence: CASSFSGADTQYF. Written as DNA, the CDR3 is TGTGCCAGCAGCTTTTCGGGAGCAGATACGCAGTATTTT.

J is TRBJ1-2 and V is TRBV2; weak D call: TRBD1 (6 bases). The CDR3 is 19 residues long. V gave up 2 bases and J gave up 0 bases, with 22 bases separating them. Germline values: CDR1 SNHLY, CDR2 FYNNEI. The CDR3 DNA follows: TGTGCCAGCAGTGAACGGGCAGGGGTCCTACTACTATCTAACTATGGCTACACCTTC. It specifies CASSERAGVLLLSNYGYTF.

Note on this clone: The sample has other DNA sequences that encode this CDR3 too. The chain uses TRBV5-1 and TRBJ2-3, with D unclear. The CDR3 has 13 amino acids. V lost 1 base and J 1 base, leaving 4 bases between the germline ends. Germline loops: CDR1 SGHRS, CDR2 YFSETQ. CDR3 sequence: CASSLSGTDTQYF. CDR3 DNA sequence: TGCGCCAGCAGCTTGAGTGGCACAGATACGCAGTATTTT.

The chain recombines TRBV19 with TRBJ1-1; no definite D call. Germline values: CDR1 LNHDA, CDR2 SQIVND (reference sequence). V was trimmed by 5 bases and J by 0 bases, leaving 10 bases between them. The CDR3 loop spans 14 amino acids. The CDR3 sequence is CASSVSDLNTEAFF. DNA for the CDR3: TGTGCCAGTAGTGTGTCAGACTTGAACACTGAAGCTTTCTTT.

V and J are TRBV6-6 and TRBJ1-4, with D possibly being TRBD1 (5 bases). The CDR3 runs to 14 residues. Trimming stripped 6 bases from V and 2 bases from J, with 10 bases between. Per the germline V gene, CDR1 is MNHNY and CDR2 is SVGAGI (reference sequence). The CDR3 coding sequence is TGTGCCAGCAGAACAGGCCCCACTAATGAAAAACTGTTTTTT. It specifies CASRTGPTNEKLFF.

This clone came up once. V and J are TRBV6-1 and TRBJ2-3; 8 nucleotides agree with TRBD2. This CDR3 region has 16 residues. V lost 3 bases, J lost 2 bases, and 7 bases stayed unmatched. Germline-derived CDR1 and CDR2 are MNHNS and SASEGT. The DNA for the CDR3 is TGTGCCAGCAGTGATCCGGGACTAGTGAACACAGATACGCAGTATTTT. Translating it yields CASSDPGLVNTDTQYF.